The rows below give T cell receptor beta chains drawn from one sample of a study of OX40 agonist ivuxolimab in advanced cancers. Clones were sequenced by immunoSEQ multiplex PCR, and TCRdb holds only the in-frame ones, with some missing. Of 150,000 to 190,000 clones in the sample, 94% were seen once. This material consisted of CD4+ or CD8+ T cells sorted from blood, taken in a trial of the OX40 agonist ivuxolimab. Receptors were obtained from an adult with an advanced solid tumor such as melanoma, head and neck, liver or kidney cancer. The conserved cysteine and the conserved F or W are not part of the CDR3 here.

j_call | v_call | cdr3_aa
TRBJ1-5 | TRBV27 | ASSLSGGAGNQPQH
TRBJ2-7 | TRBV5-1 | ASSLVGSSYEQY
TRBJ1-3 | TRBV7-2 | ASREGVGNTIY
TRBJ1-3 | TRBV5-6 | ASSLTGGSGNTIY
TRBJ2-7 | TRBV5-1 | ASSLGQGSYEQY
TRBJ1-2 | TRBV10-3 | AISGRDRGTYGYT
TRBJ2-7 | TRBV7-8 | ASSSRTLYEQY
TRBJ1-2 | TRBV4-3 | ASSQGQSGFGYT
TRBJ1-1 | TRBV29-1 | SVKGQENTEAF
TRBJ1-1 | TRBV4-2 | ASSQDPGTNTEAF